This T cell receptor (beta chain) comes out of a study of blood T cell repertoires in COVID-19. Background on the study: The United States, Italy and Spain provided the acute and convalescent COVID-19 samples.

This clone appeared a single time. In the authors' workflow: Reference gene primer amplification yielded estimated nucleated cell counts. The table came from immunoSEQ multiplex PCR; TCRdb's copy has only in-frame clones and leaves some out. D and trimming come from the DNA, and the V and J calls and clone size come from that table. The profile shows 50,000 to 75,000 clones, roughly 86% of them singletons. Germline trimming cut 4 bases from V and 4 bases from J; bases unmatched to any gene: 18. Germline V gene lookup returns CDR1 SGHDN and CDR2 FVKESK. This CDR3 comprises 18 residues. The TCR comes from a woman aged 50 to 60 with active or convalescent COVID-19. The sequenced material came from peripheral blood. The chain has TRBV14 and TRBJ2-7; 8 bases map to TRBD1. CDR3 amino acids: CASSRWGQANYELYEQYF. The CDR3, as DNA: TGTGCCAGCAGCCGCTGGGGACAGGCAAACTATGAACTATACGAGCAGTACTTC. Supplemented by reference TRBV14 and TRBJ2-7, the full variable domain reads EAGVTQFPSHSVIEKGQTVTLRCDPISGHDNLYWYRRVMGKEIKFLLHFVKESKQDESGMPNNRFLAERTGGTYSTLKVQPAELEDSGVYFCASSRWGQANYELYEQYFGPGTRLTVT.